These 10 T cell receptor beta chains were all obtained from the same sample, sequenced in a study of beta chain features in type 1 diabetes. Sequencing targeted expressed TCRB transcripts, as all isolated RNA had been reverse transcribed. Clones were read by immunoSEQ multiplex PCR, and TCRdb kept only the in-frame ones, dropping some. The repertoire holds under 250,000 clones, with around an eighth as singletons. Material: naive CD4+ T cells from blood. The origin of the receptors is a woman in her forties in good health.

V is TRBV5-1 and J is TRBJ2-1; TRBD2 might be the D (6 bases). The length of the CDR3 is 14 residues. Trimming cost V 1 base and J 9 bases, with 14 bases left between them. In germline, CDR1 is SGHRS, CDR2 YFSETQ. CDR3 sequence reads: CASSLLASAPEQFF. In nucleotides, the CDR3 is TGCGCCAGCAGCTTGCTAGCGAGCGCCCCTGAGCAGTTCTTC.

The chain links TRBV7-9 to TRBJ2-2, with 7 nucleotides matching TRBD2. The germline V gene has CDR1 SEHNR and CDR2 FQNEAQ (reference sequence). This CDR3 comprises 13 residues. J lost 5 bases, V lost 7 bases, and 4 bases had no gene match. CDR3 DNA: TGTGCCAGCACTTCGGGGGGAACCGGGGAGCTGTTTTTT. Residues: CASTSGGTGELFF.

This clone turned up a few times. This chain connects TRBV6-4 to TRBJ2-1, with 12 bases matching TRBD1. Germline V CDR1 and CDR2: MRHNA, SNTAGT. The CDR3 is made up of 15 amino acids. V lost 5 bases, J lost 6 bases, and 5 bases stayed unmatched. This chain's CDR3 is CASSYRDRGPNEQFF. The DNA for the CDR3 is TGTGCCAGCAGTTACCGGGACAGGGGGCCCAATGAGCAGTTCTTC.

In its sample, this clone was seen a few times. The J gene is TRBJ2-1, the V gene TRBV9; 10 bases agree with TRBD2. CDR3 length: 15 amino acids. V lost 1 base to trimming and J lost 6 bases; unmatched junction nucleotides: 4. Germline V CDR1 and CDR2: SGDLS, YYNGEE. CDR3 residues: CASSVQSGGANEQFF. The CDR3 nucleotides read TGTGCCAGCAGCGTACAAAGCGGGGGGGCCAATGAGCAGTTCTTC.

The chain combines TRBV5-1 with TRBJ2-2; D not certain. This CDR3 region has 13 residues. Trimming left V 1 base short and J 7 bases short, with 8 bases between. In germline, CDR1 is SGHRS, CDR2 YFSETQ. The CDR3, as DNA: TGCGCCAGCAGCTTGAAGGAGAACGGGGAGCTGTTTTTT. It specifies CASSLKENGELFF.

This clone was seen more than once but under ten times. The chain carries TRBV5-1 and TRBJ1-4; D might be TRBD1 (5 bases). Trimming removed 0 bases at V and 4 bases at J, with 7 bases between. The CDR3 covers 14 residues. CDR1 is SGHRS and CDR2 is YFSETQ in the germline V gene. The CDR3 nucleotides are TGCGCCAGCAGCTTGGAGACAGTTAATGAAAAACTGTTTTTT. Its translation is CASSLETVNEKLFF.

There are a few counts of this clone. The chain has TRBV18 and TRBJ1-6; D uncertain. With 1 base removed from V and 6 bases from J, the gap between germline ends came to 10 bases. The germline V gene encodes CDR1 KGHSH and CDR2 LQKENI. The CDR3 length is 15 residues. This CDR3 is CASSPQKRGNSPLHF. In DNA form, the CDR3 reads TGTGCCAGCTCACCACAAAAACGGGGTAATTCACCCCTCCACTTT.

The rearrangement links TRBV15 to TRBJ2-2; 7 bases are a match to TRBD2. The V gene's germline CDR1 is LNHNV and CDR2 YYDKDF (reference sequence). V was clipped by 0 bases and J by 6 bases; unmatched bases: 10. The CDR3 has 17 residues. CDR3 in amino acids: CATSRDPRPGRAGELFF. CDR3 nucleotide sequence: TGTGCCACCAGCAGAGATCCGCGGCCAGGGAGGGCCGGGGAGCTGTTTTTT. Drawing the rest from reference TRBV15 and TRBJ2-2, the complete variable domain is DAMVIQNPRYQVTQFGKPVTLSCSQTLNHNVMYWYQQKSSQAPKLLFHYYDKDFNNEADTPDNFQSRRPNTSFCFLDIRSPGLGDTAMYLCATSRDPRPGRAGELFFGEGSRLTVL.

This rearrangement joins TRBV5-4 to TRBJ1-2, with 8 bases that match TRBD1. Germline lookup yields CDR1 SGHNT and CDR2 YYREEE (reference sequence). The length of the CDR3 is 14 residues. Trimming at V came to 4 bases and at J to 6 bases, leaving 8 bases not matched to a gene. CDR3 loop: CASSPPDRVHGYTF. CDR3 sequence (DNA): TGTGCCAGCAGCCCCCCGGACAGGGTCCATGGCTACACCTTC. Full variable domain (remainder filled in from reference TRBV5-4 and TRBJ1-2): ETGVTQSPTHLIKTRGQQVTLRCSSQSGHNTVSWYQQALGQGPQFIFQYYREEENGRGNFPPRFSGLQFPNYSSELNVNALELDDSALYLCASSPPDRVHGYTFGSGTRLTVV.

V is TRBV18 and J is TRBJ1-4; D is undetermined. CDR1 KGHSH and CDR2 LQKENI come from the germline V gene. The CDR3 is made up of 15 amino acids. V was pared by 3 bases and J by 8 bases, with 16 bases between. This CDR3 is CASSPKRALGEKLFF. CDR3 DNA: TGTGCCAGCTCACCTAAAAGAGCTTTGGGCGAAAAACTGTTTTTT. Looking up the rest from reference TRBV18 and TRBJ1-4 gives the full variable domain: NAGVMQNPRHLVRRRGQEARLRCSPMKGHSHVYWYRQLPEEGLKFMVYLQKENIIDESGMPKERFSAEFPKEGPSILRIQQVVRGDSAAYFCASSPKRALGEKLFFGSGTQLSVL.